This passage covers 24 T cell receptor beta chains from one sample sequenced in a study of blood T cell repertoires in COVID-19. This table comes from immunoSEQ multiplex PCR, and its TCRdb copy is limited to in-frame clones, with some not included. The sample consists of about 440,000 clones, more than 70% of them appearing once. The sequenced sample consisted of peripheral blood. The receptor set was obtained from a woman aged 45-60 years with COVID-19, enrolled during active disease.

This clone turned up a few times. The CDR3 loop is CASSLVGGANEQFF. The CDR3 DNA is TGCGCCAGCAGCTTGGTTGGGGGGGCCAATGAGCAGTTCTTC. The chain employs TRBV5-1 and TRBJ2-1, with D possibly being TRBD2 (7 bases). Trimming took off 0 bases at V and 6 bases at J, with 10 bases between the two ends. The CDR3 sequence is 14 residues long. Germline V gene lookup returns CDR1 SGHRS and CDR2 YFSETQ.

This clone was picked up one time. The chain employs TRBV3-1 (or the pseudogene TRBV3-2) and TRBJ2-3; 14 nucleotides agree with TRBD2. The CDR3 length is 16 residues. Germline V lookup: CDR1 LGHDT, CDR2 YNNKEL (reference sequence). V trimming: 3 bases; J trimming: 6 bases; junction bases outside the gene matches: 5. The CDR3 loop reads CASSHGTSGGGDTQYF. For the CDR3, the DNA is TGTGCCAGCAGCCATGGGACTAGCGGGGGTGGGGATACGCAGTATTTT.

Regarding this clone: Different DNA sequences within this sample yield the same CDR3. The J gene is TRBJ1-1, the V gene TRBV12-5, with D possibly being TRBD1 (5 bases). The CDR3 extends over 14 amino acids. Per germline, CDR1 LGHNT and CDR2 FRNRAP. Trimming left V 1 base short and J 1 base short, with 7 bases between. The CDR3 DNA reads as TGTGCTAGTGGTTTGGGCACAGGGAACACTGAAGCTTTCTTT. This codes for CASGLGTGNTEAFF.

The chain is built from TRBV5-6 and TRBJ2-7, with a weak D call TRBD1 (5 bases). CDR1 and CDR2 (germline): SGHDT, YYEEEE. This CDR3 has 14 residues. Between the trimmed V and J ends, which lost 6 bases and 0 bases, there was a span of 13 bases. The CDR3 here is CASTERQYSYEQYF. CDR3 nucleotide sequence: TGTGCCAGCACCGAACGACAGTACTCCTACGAGCAGTACTTC. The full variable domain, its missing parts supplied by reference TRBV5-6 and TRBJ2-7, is DAGVTQSPTHLIKTRGQQVTLRCSPKSGHDTVSWYQQALGQGPQFIFQYYEEEERQRGNFPDRFSGHQFPNYSSELNVNALLLGDSALYLCASTERQYSYEQYFGPGTRLTVT.

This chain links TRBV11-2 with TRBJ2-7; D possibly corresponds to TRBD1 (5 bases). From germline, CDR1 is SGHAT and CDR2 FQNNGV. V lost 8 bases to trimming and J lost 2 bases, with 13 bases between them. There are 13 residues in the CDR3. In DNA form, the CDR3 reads TGTGCCAGCCTTGGGGCAGACACCTACGAGCAGTACTTC. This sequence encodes CASLGADTYEQYF.

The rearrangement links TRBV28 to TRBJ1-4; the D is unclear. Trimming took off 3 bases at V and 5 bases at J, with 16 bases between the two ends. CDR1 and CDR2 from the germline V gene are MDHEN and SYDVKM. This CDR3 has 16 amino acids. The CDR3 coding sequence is TGTGCCAGCAGTTTTGCCTCGGCAGGAATAAATGAAAAACTGTTTTTT. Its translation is CASSFASAGINEKLFF.

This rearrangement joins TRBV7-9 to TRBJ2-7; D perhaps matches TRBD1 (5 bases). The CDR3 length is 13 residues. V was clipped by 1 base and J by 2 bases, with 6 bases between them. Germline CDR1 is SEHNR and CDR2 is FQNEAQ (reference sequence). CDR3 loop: CASSLGGPYEQYF. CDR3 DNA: TGTGCCAGCAGCTTAGGGGGCCCCTACGAGCAGTACTTC.

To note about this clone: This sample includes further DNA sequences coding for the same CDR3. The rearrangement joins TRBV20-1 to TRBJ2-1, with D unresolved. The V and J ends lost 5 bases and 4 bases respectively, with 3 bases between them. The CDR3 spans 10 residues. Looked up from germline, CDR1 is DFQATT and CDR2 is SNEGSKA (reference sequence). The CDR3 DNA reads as TGCAGTGCTGCGTACAATGAGCAGTTCTTC. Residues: CSAAYNEQFF.

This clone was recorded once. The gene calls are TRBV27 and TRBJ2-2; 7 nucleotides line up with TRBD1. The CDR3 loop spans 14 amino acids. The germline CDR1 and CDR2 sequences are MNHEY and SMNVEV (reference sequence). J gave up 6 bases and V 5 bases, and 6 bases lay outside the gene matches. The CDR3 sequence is CASSNTGAPGELFF. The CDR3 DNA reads TGTGCCAGCAGTAACACAGGGGCCCCCGGGGAGCTGTTTTTT.

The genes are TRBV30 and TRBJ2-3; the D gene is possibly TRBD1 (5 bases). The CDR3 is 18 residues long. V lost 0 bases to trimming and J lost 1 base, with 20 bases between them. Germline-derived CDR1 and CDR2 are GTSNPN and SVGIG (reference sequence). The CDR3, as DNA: TGTGCCTGGAGTGTACGTGGGGCACACCGTTCTCGCACAGATACGCAGTATTTT. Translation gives CAWSVRGAHRSRTDTQYF.

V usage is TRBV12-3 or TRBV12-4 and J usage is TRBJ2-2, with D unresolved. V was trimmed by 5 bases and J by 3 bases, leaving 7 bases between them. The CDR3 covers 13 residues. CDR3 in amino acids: CASSIQYTGELFF. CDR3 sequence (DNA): TGTGCCAGCAGTATACAGTACACCGGGGAGCTGTTTTTT.

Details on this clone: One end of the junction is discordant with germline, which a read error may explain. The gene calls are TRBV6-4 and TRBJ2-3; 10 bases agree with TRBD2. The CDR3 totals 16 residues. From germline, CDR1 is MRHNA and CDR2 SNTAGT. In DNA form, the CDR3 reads TGTGCCACCAGTTATAACGGACTAGCGGAGACAGATACGCAGTATTTT. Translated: CATSYNGLAETDTQYF.

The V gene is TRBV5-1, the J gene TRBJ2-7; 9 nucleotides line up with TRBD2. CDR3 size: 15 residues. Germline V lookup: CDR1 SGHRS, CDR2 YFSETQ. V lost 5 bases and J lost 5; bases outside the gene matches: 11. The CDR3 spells CASSSAGGSGDEQYF. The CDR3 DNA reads TGCGCCAGCAGTTCAGCGGGAGGAAGCGGCGACGAGCAGTACTTC.

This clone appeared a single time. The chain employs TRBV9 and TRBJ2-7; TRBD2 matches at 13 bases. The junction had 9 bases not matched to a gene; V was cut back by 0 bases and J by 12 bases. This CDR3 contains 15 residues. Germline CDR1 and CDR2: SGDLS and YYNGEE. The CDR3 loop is CASSVGGTSGEITYF. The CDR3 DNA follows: TGTGCCAGCAGCGTAGGGGGGACTAGCGGGGAGATTACGTACTTC.

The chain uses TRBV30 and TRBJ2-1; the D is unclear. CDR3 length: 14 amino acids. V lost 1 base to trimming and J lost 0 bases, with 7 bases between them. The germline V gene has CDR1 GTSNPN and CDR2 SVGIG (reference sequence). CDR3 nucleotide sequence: TGTGCCTGGAGTGGTGTTAGCTCCTACAATGAGCAGTTCTTC. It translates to CAWSGVSSYNEQFF. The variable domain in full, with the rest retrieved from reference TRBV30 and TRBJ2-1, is SQTIHQWPATLVQPVGSPLSLECTVEGTSNPNLYWYRQAAGRGLQLLFYSVGIGQISSEVPQNLSASRPQDRQFILSSKKLLLSDSGFYLCAWSGVSSYNEQFFGPGTRLTVL.

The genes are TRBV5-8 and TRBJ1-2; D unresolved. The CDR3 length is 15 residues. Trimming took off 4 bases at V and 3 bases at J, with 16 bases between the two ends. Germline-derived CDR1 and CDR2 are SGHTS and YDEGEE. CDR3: CASSRLERVDYGYTF. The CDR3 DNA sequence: TGTGCCAGCAGCCGGCTTGAGCGGGTTGACTATGGCTACACCTTC.

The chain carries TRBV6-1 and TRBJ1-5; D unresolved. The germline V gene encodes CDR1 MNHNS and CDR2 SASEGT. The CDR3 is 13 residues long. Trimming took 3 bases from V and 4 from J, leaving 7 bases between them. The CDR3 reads CASSEDWNQPQHF. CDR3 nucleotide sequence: TGTGCCAGCAGTGAGGACTGGAATCAGCCCCAGCATTTT.

The CDR3: CASSWDRGSNEQFF. The DNA for the CDR3 is TGTGCCAGCAGCTGGGACAGGGGATCCAATGAGCAGTTCTTC. The chain has TRBV7-9 and TRBJ2-1, with 10 bases lining up with TRBD1. V shed 4 bases, J shed 6 bases, and the junction held 3 bases outside the gene matches. The CDR3 loop spans 14 amino acids. The germline CDR1 and CDR2 sequences are SEHNR and FQNEAQ (reference sequence). Looking up the rest from reference TRBV7-9 and TRBJ2-1 gives the full variable domain: DTGVSQNPRHKITKRGQNVTFRCDPISEHNRLYWYRQTLGQGPEFLTYFQNEAQLEKSRLLSDRFSAERPKGSFSTLEIQRTEQGDSAMYLCASSWDRGSNEQFFGPGTRLTVL.

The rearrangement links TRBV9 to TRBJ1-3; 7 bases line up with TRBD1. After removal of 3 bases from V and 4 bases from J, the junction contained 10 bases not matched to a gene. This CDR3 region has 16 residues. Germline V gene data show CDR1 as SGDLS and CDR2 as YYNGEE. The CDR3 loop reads CASSAGGRGRGNTIYF. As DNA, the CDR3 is TGTGCCAGCAGCGCGGGCGGGAGGGGGCGCGGAAACACCATATATTTT.

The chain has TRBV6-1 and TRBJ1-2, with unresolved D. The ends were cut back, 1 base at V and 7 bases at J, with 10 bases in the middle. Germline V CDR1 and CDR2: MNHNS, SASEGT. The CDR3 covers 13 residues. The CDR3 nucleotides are TGTGCCAGCAGTGAAGGTTTAGGAGGTGGCTACACCTTC. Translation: CASSEGLGGGYTF.

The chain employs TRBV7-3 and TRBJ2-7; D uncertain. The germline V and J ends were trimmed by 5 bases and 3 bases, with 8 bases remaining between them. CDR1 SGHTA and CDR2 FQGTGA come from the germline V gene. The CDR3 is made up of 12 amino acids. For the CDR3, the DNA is TGTGCCAGCAGCCCCCAAAACTACGAGCAGTACTTC. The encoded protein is CASSPQNYEQYF.

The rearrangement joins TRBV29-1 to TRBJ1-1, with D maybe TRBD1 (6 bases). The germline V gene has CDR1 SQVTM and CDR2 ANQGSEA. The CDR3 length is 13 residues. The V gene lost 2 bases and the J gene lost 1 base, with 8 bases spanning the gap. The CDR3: CSVEIQGNTEAFF. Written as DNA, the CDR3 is TGCAGCGTTGAAATACAGGGGAACACTGAAGCTTTCTTT.

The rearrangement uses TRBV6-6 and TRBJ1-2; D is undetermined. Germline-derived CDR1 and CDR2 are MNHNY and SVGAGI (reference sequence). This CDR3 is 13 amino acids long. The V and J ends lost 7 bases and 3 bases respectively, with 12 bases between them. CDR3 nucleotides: TGTGCCAGCACCCCCCGGGTTTACTATGGCTACACCTTC. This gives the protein CASTPRVYYGYTF.

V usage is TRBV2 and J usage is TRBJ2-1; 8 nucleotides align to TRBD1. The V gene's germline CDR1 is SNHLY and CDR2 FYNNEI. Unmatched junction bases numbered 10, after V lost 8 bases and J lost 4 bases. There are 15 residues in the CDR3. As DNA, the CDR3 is TGTGCCAGCTACCAACACAGGGGGACGTACAATGAGCAGTTCTTC. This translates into CASYQHRGTYNEQFF. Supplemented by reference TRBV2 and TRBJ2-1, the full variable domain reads EPEVTQTPSHQVTQMGQEVILRCVPISNHLYFYWYRQILGQKVEFLVSFYNNEISEKSEIFDDQFSVERPDGSNFTLKIRSTKLEDSAMYFCASYQHRGTYNEQFFGPGTRLTVL.